Presented here are 20 T cell receptor delta chains from one specimen sequenced in a study of gamma-delta T cells after stem cell transplantation. TCRdb reanalysed the RT-PCR reads via CATT. The sample shows a few thousand delta-chain clones, roughly a fifth of them seen only once. Specimen: gamma-delta T cells. These receptors all stem from a human donor. It is not recorded whose cells these are; they may come from a transplant donor.

A remark on this clone: The translation of this DNA and the TCRdb protein of a much larger clone differ at residue 10, probably owing to a read error; the protein shown here is translated from the DNA. The chain uses TRDV2 and TRDJ1; the D gene is possibly TRDD3 (6 bases). Germline V gene lookup returns CDR1 GEAIGNYY and CDR2 EKD. This CDR3 is 17 amino acids long. V was cut by 0 bases and J by 1 base, with 17 bases left in between. The CDR3 protein is CACDTVGASKPTDKLIF. CDR3 nucleotide sequence: TGTGCCTGTGACACCGTGGGGGCGTCAAAACCCACCGATAAACTCATCTTT.

Regarding this clone: A far bigger clonotype differs at one base, so this is likely a read error. Other DNA sequences in the same sample also yield this CDR3. CDR3 DNA sequence: TGTGCTCTTGGGGCCCGGCACTACCTAGCTCAGAGGGGGCCACACCCCAGACCCCTGATCTTT. This sequence encodes CALGARHYLAQRGPHPRPLIF. This chain links TRDV1 with TRDJ4, with TRDD3 as a possible D gene (5 bases). V shed 4 bases and J shed 0 bases, with 33 bases lying between them. The CDR3 is 21 residues long. Germline CDR1 is TSWWSYY and CDR2 is QGS.

By share, this clone ranks as medium-sized. This rearrangement joins TRDV2 to TRDJ1, with 9 bases identical to TRDD3. Trimming removed 3 bases from V and 0 bases from J; junction bases left unmatched: 16. Germline CDR1 reads GEAIGNYY; CDR2 reads EKD. This CDR3 region has 19 residues. The CDR3 DNA sequence: TGTGCCTGTGACGCCCTTTCCTCGGGGATACGGGGGTACACCGATAAACTCATCTTT. Translating it yields CACDALSSGIRGYTDKLIF.

Of note for this clone: This DNA translates differently at residue 13 from the TCRdb protein, which is that of a much larger clone; a read error is likely, and the protein shown is the DNA's own translation. The chain couples TRDV2 to TRDJ1; a possible D gene is TRDD3 (5 bases). Germline V gives CDR1 GEAIGNYY, CDR2 EKD. The CDR3 spans 16 residues. The CDR3 DNA reads as TGTGCCTGTGACACCCTAGCTGCGTCGGACACCGATACACTCATCTTT. Protein: CACDTLAASDTDTLIF.

Concerning this clone itself: A single base is all that separates this from a far larger clone, so a read error is likely. The CDR3 reads CACDESTGGYGSPYWDTRQMFF. CDR3 DNA: TGTGCCTGTGACGAAAGTACTGGGGGATACGGGAGCCCTTACTGGGACACCCGACAGATGTTTTTC. This chain uses TRDV2 with TRDJ3; 13 bases are a match to TRDD3. CDR3 length equals 22 residues. Germline CDR1 and CDR2: GEAIGNYY and EKD. V dropped 3 bases and J dropped 3; count of bases not matched to a gene: 16.

To note about this clone: A far larger clone is one nucleotide away, so this likely arose from a read error. The sample has other DNA sequences that encode this CDR3 too. The chain couples TRDV2 to TRDJ1, with 12 bases fitting TRDD3. Germline lookup yields CDR1 GEAIGNYY and CDR2 EKD. The CDR3 is 25 residues long. Trimming at V came to 0 bases and at J to 5 bases, leaving 33 bases not matched to a gene. CDR3 coding DNA: TGTGCCTGTGACACCGTCGGGTCCTCAAACGAGGGGAGCGTACTGGGGGATACCGTGACTGATAAACTCATCTTT. Translating gives CACDTVGSSNEGSVLGDTVTDKLIF.

Concerning this clone itself: A much larger clone is a single base away; this may be a read error. The chain recombines TRDV2 with TRDJ1, with 13 positions matching TRDD3. After removal of 0 bases from V and 0 bases from J, the junction contained 15 bases not matched to a gene. The germline CDR1 and CDR2 sequences are GEAIGNYY and EKD. The CDR3 length is 21 residues. CDR3 loop: CACDTLATDWGIRLNTDKLIF. CDR3 bases: TGTGCCTGTGACACCCTGGCCACCGACTGGGGGATACGCTTGAACACCGATAAACTCATCTTT.

With respect to this clone: A much larger clone lies a single base off, so this may be a read error. This same CDR3 is encoded by further DNA sequences in the sample. The chain carries TRDV2 and TRDJ1, with 11 bases lining up with TRDD3. Per germline, CDR1 GEAIGNYY and CDR2 EKD. CDR3 length equals 22 residues. V was clipped by 2 bases and J by 0 bases; unmatched bases: 22. The DNA of the CDR3 is TGTGCCTGTGACAGACTTCCCGATAAGATGGGGGATACGGTTCAGTACACCGATAAACTCATCTTT. This translates into CACDRLPDKMGDTVQYTDKLIF.

By its share, this clone is medium-sized. Other DNA sequences in the same sample also yield this CDR3. J is TRDJ1 and V is TRDV2; 13 positions match TRDD3. The V gene end was trimmed by 3 bases and the J gene end by 0 bases; junction bases not matched to a gene: 21. The CDR3 runs 22 residues. The germline V gene has CDR1 GEAIGNYY and CDR2 EKD. Here the CDR3 reads CACDPVLGDTRVGRINTDKLIF. The CDR3 DNA follows: TGTGCCTGTGACCCAGTACTGGGGGATACGCGTGTTGGCAGGATCAACACCGATAAACTCATCTTT.

In regard to this clone: One base away lies a much larger clone, so this may be a sequencing read error. The chain couples TRDV2 to TRDJ1; 8 nucleotides match TRDD3. CDR3 length: 17 residues. Trimming removed 3 bases from V and 4 bases from J; junction bases left unmatched: 15. Germline loops: CDR1 GEAIGNYY, CDR2 EKD. CDR3 loop: CACDSLLWDTRIDKLIF. Here the CDR3 DNA reads TGTGCCTGTGACTCATTACTGTGGGATACGCGGATCGATAAACTCATCTTT.

This clone is deemed medium-sized. The V gene is TRDV2, the J gene TRDJ3; 10 positions agree with TRDD3. The CDR3 runs 21 residues. After removal of 1 base from V and 0 bases from J, the junction contained 11 bases not matched to a gene. Per the germline V gene, CDR1 is GEAIGNYY and CDR2 is EKD. Here the CDR3 reads CACDTLTGGSKSSWDTRQMFF. The CDR3 coding sequence is TGTGCCTGTGACACGCTTACTGGGGGATCCAAAAGCTCCTGGGACACCCGACAGATGTTTTTC.

Worth noting for this clone: A read error is likely here: a far larger clone is one base away. Other DNA sequences in the sample encode the same CDR3. The genes are TRDV1 and TRDJ2; 10 nucleotides match TRDD3. Germline V gene sequence: CDR1 TSWWSYY, CDR2 QGS. The V segment lost 0 bases and the J segment 0 bases; nucleotides outside the gene matches: 16. The CDR3 covers 22 residues. The CDR3 region is CALGELPSPTYWGIPLTAQLFF. The CDR3, as DNA: TGTGCTCTTGGGGAACTACCCTCCCCGACGTACTGGGGGATCCCTTTGACAGCACAACTCTTCTTT.

By sample fraction, this clone is medium-sized. The J gene is TRDJ1, the V gene TRDV2, with 13 positions matching TRDD3. V was clipped by 3 bases and J by 3 bases; unmatched bases: 18. The CDR3 is 20 residues long. Germline lookup yields CDR1 GEAIGNYY and CDR2 EKD. CDR3 bases: TGTGCCTGTGACCTACTGGGGGATACGCGAAGGAGAAACTGGTCCGATAAACTCATCTTT. Its translation: CACDLLGDTRRRNWSDKLIF.

This clone is categorized as medium-sized. At the DNA level, this CDR3 is encoded by other sequences in the same sample as well. The genes are TRDV2 and TRDJ1, with 8 bases lining up with TRDD3. This CDR3 comprises 14 residues. After removal of 1 base from V and 5 bases from J, the junction contained 5 bases not matched to a gene. Germline-derived CDR1 and CDR2 are GEAIGNYY and EKD. CDR3 residues: CACDTLGDSDKLIF. CDR3 DNA sequence: TGTGCCTGTGACACGTTGGGGGATTCGGATAAACTCATCTTT.

This clone is judged medium-sized. The chain employs TRDV2 and TRDJ1, with 7 bases aligning to TRDD3. The ends lost 0 bases at V and 1 base at J; junction bases unmatched: 1. The CDR3 length is 14 residues. Germline assignment: CDR1 GEAIGNYY and CDR2 EKD. CDR3 amino acids: CACDTWGSTDKLIF. CDR3 bases: TGTGCCTGTGACACCTGGGGGAGCACCGATAAACTCATCTTT.

With respect to this clone: A single base is all that separates this from a far larger clone, so a read error is likely. V gene TRDV2 combines with J gene TRDJ1, with D perhaps TRDD3 (6 bases). The germline V and J ends were trimmed by 0 bases and 0 bases, with 25 bases remaining between them. Per the germline V gene, CDR1 is GEAIGNYY and CDR2 is EKD. The CDR3 has 20 amino acids. The CDR3 region has the DNA TGTGCCTGTGACACCATGCAAAGGCTGGGGAATCCGGGCTACACCGATAAACTCATCTTT. This gives the protein CACDTMQRLGNPGYTDKLIF.

This clone is classed as large (0.1 to 1%). The chain combines TRDV2 with TRDJ1; 12 bases are shared with TRDD3. Germline V lookup: CDR1 GEAIGNYY, CDR2 EKD. The CDR3 contains 20 residues. With V trimmed by 4 bases and J by 0 bases, 17 bases remained unmatched. The CDR3 nucleotides are TGTGCCTGTGATCCCGTCAGGGGCATACTGGGGGATACTCACACCGATAAACTCATCTTT. This gives the protein CACDPVRGILGDTHTDKLIF.

By proportion, this clone is medium-sized. CDR3 in amino acids: CACDTILGEPSWDTRQMFF. CDR3 nucleotides: TGTGCCTGTGACACGATACTGGGGGAACCCTCCTGGGACACCCGACAGATGTTTTTC. The chain combines TRDV2 with TRDJ3, with 9 bases matching TRDD3. This CDR3 is built from 19 residues. CDR1 and CDR2 (germline): GEAIGNYY, EKD. J was trimmed by 0 bases and V by 1 base; bases with no gene match: 6.

In regard to this clone: A read error may explain this, as a much larger clone is one base away. This rearrangement joins TRDV2 to TRDJ1; TRDD3 matches at 7 bases. V lost 1 base and J lost 3; bases outside the gene matches: 10. Germline CDR1 GEAIGNYY, CDR2 EKD. CDR3 size: 16 residues. CDR3 in DNA: TGTGCCTGTGACACGAATTTTGGGGGACTCCCCGATAAACTCATCTTT. As protein: CACDTNFGGLPDKLIF.

This clone was found a few times. The CDR3 spells CACDTLLGDTQSPDKLIF. The CDR3 region has the DNA TGTGCCTGTGACACCCTACTGGGGGATACTCAGTCCCCCGATAAACTCATCTTT. The chain couples TRDV2 to TRDJ1; 12 positions match TRDD3. J lost 3 bases, V lost 0 bases, and 10 bases had no gene match. The length of the CDR3 is 18 residues. Germline assignment: CDR1 GEAIGNYY and CDR2 EKD.